This TCR beta chain emerged from a study of PD-1 blockade in classical Hodgkin lymphoma (dated by TCRdb to the early 2020s). Regarding the complete study: Nivolumab dosing was 3 mg/kg intravenously every 2 weeks, continuing until either disease progression or unacceptable toxicity. The study used CyTOF and TCR beta sequencing to define a peripheral blood immune signature of response to PD-1 blockade in classical Hodgkin lymphoma. The study at large found these results: Baseline TCR diversity was reported to be lower in newly diagnosed patients than in healthy donors and to be lower still in relapsed/refractory patients. The study was restricted to a single clinical trial cohort, and the causes of repertoire differences, possibly disease activity or prior therapy, were left undefined. Lower diversity was seen in patients whose nivolumab began less than 1 year after ASCT, and these patients were left out of later analyses so that immune reconstitution would not confound the results. A significant rise by C4D1 was seen in CD4+ but not CD8+ TCR diversity (p=0.0027 vs p=0.16), with the rise being most apparent in complete responders (p=0.02). Baseline diversity similar to that of newly diagnosed patients was observed in trial patients achieving complete response, whereas significantly lower diversity was observed in partial responders and progressors.

The CDR3, cysteine through phenylalanine, is 13 amino acids long. Left in the record is the CDR3 DNA by itself, 39 bases read in frame from the first base. Ends trimmed: V by 3 bases, J by 4 bases; bases unmatched to a gene: 2. CDR1 is given as SGHAT and CDR2 as FQNNGV, both from the germline V gene. As to this clone: Its binding antigen is unknown. No much larger clonotype is one base removed from it; base qualities were not supplied.

The time point label corresponds to: cycle 1 day 1 (C1D1), immediately before nivolumab initiation. All trial patients had relapsed after autologous stem cell transplantation, with cohorts A, B and C differing in prior brentuximab vedotin exposure. A Miltenyi CD4+ T cell isolation kit was used for magnetic negative selection to purify CD4+ T cells from thawed PBMCs. The trial cohort included 55 to 65 patients with relapsed/refractory classical Hodgkin lymphoma, and each patient had a best overall response of complete response, partial response or progressive disease. Single-agent nivolumab was administered to trial patients in the multi-cohort phase II CheckMate 205 trial. An independent review committee assessed best overall response by applying the 2007 International Working Group response criteria. Trial PBMCs were collected immediately before nivolumab initiation (C1D1) and during therapy at cycle 2 day 1 and cycle 4 day 1. Peripheral blood was collected in 8 mL Vacutainer Cell Preparation Tubes, from which PBMCs were isolated by centrifugation and then cryopreserved. Purified CD4+ and CD8+ fractions were prepared only for cases with an additional available PBMC sample. Magnetically labelled cells were removed on LS columns in a quadroMACS separator, and the flow-through was collected as the purified fraction.

Genomic DNA was extracted with the Qiagen DNeasy kit from unsorted PBMCs and from negatively selected CD4+ and CD8+ fractions. Amplification of TCR beta CDR3 regions was done by immunoSEQ multiplex PCR with primers that anneal to V and J segments. A synthetic immune receptor repertoire was used to minimize amplification bias, and remaining bias was computationally removed after sequencing. The study's own analysis went as follows. Repertoire diversity was quantified as the Shannon entropy index using custom Python scripts. Unsorted, CD4+ and CD8+ repertoires were analyzed separately, except in combined analyses where CD4+ and CD8+ sequences were merged in silico. Clonal expansion was defined as at least a 2-fold frequency increase after treatment relative to C1D1, with a pseudocount of 0.5 for undetected baseline clones. Singleton clones were defined as clones with 0 or 1 copy at C1D1, and non-singleton clones were defined as clones with 2 or more copies. Clones expanded in unsorted samples were annotated as CD4+, CD8+ or unknown by matching protein sequences in sorted samples from the same patient. Diversity changes from C1D1 to C4D1 were tested in paired samples using Wilcoxon tests. The immuneACCESS repertoire file appears here via TCRdb, limited to in-frame rearrangements. These files lack a portion of the clones; in checked studies, under half of the deficit traces to unresolved V genes, and the cause of the others is not known. Clonal size and the V and J genes are those of that table, whereas D and trimming came from the DNA. Within this sample are 10,000 to 15,000 clones, with 75% to 90% of them counted one time only. Under 0.65% of the sample is taken by the ten largest.

The V and J genes are TRBV11-2 and TRBJ1-1, with TRBD1 matching 7 junction bases. The origin of this receptor is a human donor with classical Hodgkin lymphoma. The material sequenced was CD4+ T cells from blood, taken at baseline. Here the CDR3 is given as CASSFQGGTEAFF. The DNA sequence follows: TGTGCCAGCAGCTTTCAGGGGGGCACTGAAGCTTTCTTT.